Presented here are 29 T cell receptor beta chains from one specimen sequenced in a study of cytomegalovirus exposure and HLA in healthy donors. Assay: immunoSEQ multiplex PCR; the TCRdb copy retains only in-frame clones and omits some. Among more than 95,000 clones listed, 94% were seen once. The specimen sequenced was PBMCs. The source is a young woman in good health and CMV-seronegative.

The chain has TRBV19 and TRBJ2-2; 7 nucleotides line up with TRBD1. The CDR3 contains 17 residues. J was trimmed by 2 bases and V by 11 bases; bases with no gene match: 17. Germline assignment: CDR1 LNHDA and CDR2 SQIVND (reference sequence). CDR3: CAASRGDRVLNTGELFF. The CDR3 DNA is TGTGCCGCCAGTAGAGGAGACAGGGTTTTAAACACCGGGGAGCTGTTTTTT.

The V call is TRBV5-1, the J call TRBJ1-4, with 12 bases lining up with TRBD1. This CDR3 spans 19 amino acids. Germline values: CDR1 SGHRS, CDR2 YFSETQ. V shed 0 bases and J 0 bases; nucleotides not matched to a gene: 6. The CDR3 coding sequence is TGCGCCAGCAGCTTGGAGGGGACAGGGGGCATCGCAACTAATGAAAAACTGTTTTTT. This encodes CASSLEGTGGIATNEKLFF.

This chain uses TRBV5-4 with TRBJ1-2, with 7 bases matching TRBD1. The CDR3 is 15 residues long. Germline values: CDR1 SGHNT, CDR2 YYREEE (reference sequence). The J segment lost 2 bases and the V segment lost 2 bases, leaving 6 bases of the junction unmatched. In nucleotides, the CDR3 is TGTGCCAGCAGCTTAGAGATCAGGGGGAACTATGGCTACACCTTC. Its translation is CASSLEIRGNYGYTF.

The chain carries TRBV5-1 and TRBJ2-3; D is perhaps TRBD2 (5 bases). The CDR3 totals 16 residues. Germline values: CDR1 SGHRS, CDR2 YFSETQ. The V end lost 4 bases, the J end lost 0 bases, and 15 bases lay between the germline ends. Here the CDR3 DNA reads TGCGCCAGCAGCCCCGCCGGAGCGGCTAGCACAGATACGCAGTATTTT. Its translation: CASSPAGAASTDTQYF.

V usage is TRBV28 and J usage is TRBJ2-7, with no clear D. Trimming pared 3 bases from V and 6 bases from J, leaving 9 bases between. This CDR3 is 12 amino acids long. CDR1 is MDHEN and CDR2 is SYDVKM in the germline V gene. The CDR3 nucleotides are TGTGCCAGCAGTTTCTCGAGAGCCGAGCAGTACTTC. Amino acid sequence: CASSFSRAEQYF.

The CDR3: CASSIQGAVGGYTF. The CDR3 bases are TGTGCCAGCAGCATCCAGGGGGCGGTAGGGGGCTACACCTTC. The chain carries TRBV6-1 and TRBJ1-2, with 8 bases matching TRBD1. The V segment lost 6 bases and the J segment 8 bases; nucleotides outside the gene matches: 11. CDR1 and CDR2 from the germline V gene are MNHNS and SASEGT. The CDR3 has 14 amino acids.

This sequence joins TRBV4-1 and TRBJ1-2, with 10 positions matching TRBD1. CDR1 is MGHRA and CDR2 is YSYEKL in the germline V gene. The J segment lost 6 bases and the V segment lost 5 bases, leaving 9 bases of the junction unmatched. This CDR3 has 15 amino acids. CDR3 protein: CASSYRTTGGDGYTF. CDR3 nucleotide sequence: TGCGCCAGCAGCTACCGGACGACAGGGGGCGATGGCTACACCTTC.

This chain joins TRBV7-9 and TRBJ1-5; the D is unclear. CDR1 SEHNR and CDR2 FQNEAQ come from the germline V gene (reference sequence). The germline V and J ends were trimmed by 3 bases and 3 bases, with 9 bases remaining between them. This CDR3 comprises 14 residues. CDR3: CASSFGGNNQPQHF. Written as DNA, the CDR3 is TGTGCCAGCAGCTTCGGAGGAAACAATCAGCCCCAGCATTTT. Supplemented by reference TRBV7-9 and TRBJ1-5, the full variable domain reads DTGVSQNPRHKITKRGQNVTFRCDPISEHNRLYWYRQTLGQGPEFLTYFQNEAQLEKSRLLSDRFSAERPKGSFSTLEIQRTEQGDSAMYLCASSFGGNNQPQHFGDGTRLSIL.

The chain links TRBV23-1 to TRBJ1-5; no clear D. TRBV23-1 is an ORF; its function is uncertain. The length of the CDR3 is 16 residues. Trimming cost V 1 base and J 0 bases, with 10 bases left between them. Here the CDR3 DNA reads TGCGCCAGCAGTCAATTCCGAGGGCCTAGCAATCAGCCCCAGCATTTT. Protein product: CASSQFRGPSNQPQHF.

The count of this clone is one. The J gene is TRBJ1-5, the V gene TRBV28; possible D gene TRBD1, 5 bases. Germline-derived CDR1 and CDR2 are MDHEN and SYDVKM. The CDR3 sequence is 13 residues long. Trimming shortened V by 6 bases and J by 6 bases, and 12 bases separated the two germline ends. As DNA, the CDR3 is TGTGCCAGCAGCCCTGGCGGGGGTCAGCCCCAGCATTTT. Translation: CASSPGGGQPQHF.

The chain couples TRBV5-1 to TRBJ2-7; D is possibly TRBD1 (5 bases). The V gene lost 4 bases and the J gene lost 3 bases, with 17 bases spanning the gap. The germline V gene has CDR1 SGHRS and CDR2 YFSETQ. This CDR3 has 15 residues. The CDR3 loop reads CASSQTSTAYYEQYF. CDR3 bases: TGCGCCAGCAGCCAGACCTCGACAGCTTACTACGAGCAGTACTTC.

The CDR3 is CASRLDRGNEQYF. The CDR3 DNA is TGTGCCAGCAGGTTAGACAGGGGCAACGAGCAGTACTTC. The gene calls are TRBV2 and TRBJ2-7; 8 bases are a match to TRBD1. The CDR3 has 13 amino acids. V gave up 6 bases and J gave up 5 bases; unmatched junction bases: 6. From germline, CDR1 is SNHLY and CDR2 FYNNEI.

The CDR3 loop reads CASSFNRQGQTYEQYF. DNA of the CDR3: TGTGCCAGCAGCTTTAATCGACAGGGCCAGACCTACGAGCAGTACTTC. The chain uses TRBV7-8 and TRBJ2-7; TRBD1 matches at 7 bases. The germline V gene encodes CDR1 SGHVS and CDR2 FQNEAQ. The junction had 10 bases not matched to a gene; V was cut back by 3 bases and J by 2 bases. The length of the CDR3 is 16 residues.

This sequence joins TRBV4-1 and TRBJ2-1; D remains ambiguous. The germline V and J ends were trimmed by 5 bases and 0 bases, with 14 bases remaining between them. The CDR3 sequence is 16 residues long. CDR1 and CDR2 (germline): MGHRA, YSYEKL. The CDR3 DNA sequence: TGCGCCAGCAGCTCACGACACCCGAGCTCCTACAATGAGCAGTTCTTC. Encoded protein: CASSSRHPSSYNEQFF.

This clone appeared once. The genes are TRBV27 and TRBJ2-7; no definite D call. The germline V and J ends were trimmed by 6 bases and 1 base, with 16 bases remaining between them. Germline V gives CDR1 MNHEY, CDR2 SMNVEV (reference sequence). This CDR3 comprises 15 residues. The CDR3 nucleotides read TGTGCCAGCAGCCAGTACGAAGCGACGTCCTACGAGCAGTACTTC. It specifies CASSQYEATSYEQYF.

The CDR3 DNA is TGTGCCAGCAGCTCACTGGACAAGTCGTTGTTCAATGAAGCTTTCTTT. Its protein is CASSSLDKSLFNEAFF. The chain is built from TRBV7-9 and TRBJ1-1, with D possibly matching TRBD1 (5 bases). The length of the CDR3 is 16 residues. V lost 4 bases and J lost 7, with 22 bases in between. Germline CDR1 SEHNR, CDR2 FQNEAQ (reference sequence).

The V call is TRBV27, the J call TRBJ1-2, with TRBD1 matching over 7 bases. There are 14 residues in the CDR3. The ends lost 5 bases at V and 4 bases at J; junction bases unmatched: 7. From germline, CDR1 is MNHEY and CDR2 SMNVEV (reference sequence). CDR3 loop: CASSTNRGSYGYTF. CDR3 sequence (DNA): TGTGCCAGCAGTACAAACAGGGGTAGCTATGGCTACACCTTC.

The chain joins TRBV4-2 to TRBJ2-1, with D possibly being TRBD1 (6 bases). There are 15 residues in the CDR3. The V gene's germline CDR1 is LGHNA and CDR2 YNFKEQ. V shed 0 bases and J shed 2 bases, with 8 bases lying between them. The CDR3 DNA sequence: TGTGCCAGCAGCCAAGATCAGGGGCCCTACAATGAGCAGTTCTTC. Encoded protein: CASSQDQGPYNEQFF.

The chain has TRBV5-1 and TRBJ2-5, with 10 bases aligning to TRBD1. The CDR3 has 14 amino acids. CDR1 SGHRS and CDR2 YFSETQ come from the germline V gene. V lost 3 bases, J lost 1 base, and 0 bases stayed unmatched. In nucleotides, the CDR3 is TGCGCCAGCAGCTGGACAGGGGGCCAAGAGACCCAGTACTTC. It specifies CASSWTGGQETQYF.

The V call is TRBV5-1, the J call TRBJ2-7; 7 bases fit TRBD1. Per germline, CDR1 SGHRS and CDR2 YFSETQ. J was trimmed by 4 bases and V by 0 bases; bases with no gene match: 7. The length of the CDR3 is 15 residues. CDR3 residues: CASSLEQGPRYEQYF. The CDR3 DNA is TGCGCCAGCAGCTTGGAACAGGGGCCCCGATACGAGCAGTACTTC.

CDR3 nucleotides: TGTGCCAGCAGCGCCGAAGGACGGAGGAATCAGCCCCAGCATTTT. Translated, it gives CASSAEGRRNQPQHF. The chain carries TRBV28 and TRBJ1-5; D remains unclear. Trimming removed 6 bases from V and 4 bases from J, with 16 bases in between. This CDR3 is built from 15 residues. Germline V gene lookup returns CDR1 MDHEN and CDR2 SYDVKM.

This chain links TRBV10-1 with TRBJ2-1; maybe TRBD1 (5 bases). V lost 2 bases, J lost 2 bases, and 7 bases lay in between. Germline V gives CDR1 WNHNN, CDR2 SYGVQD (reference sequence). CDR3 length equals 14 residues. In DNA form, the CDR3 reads TGCGCCAGCAGTGAGGGGGCAACCTACAATGAGCAGTTCTTC. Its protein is CASSEGATYNEQFF.

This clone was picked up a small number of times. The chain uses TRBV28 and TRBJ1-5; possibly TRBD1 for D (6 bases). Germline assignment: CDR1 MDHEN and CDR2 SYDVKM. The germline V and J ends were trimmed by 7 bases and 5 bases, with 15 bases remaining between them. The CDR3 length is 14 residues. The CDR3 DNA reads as TGTGCCAGCAACGACAGGAGACAGTATCAGCCCCAGCATTTT. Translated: CASNDRRQYQPQHF.

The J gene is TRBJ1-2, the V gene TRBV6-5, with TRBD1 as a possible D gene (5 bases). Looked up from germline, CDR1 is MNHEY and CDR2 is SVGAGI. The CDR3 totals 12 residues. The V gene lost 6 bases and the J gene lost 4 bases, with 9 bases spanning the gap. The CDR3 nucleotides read TGTGCCAGCAGCAGGGCAGGCTATGGCTACACCTTC. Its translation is CASSRAGYGYTF.

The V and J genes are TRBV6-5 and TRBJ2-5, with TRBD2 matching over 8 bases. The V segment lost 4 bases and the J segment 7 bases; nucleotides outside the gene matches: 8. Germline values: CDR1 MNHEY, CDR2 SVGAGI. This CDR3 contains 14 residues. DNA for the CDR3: TGTGCCAGCAGTTTTACTAGCGGAGTTGCGACCCAGTACTTC. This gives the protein CASSFTSGVATQYF.

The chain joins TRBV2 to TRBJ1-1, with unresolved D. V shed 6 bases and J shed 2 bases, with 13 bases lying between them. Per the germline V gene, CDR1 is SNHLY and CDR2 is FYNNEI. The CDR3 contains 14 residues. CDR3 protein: CASREDEINTEAFF. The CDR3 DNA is TGTGCCAGCAGGGAGGATGAAATTAACACTGAAGCTTTCTTT.

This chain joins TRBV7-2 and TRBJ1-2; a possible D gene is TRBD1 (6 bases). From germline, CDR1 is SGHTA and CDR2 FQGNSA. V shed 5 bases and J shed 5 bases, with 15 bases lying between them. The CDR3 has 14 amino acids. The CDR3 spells CASSLTGLGYGYTF. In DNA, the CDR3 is TGTGCCAGCAGCCTAACAGGGTTGGGGTATGGCTACACCTTC.

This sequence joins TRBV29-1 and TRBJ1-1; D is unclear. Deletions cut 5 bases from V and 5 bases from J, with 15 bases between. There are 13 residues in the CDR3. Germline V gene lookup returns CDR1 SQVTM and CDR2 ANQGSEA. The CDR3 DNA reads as TGCAGCGTTCACGGACTCCTGGGGACTGAAGCTTTCTTT. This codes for CSVHGLLGTEAFF.

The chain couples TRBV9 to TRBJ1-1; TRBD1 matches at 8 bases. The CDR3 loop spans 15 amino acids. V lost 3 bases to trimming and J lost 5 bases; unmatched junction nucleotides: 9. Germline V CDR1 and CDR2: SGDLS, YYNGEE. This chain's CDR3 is CASSGTGGSWTEAFF. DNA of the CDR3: TGTGCCAGCAGCGGTACAGGGGGATCATGGACTGAAGCTTTCTTT.